One sample yielded the 5 T cell receptor beta chains listed below, sequenced in a study of OX40 agonist ivuxolimab in advanced cancers. Measured with immunoSEQ multiplex PCR; TCRdb has only the in-frame clones, and not every one. The table has roughly 70,000 clones, over 80% seen once; the top ten hold 4.5% to 7.5%. Sequenced here: CD4+ or CD8+ T cells sorted from blood, sampled in a trial of the OX40 agonist ivuxolimab. The receptors derive from an adult with an advanced solid tumor such as melanoma, head and neck, liver or kidney cancer.

The rearrangement joins TRBV12-5 to TRBJ1-5; D unresolved. V lost 2 bases and J 6 bases, leaving 5 bases between the germline ends. From germline, CDR1 is LGHNT and CDR2 FRNRAP. CDR3 size: 12 residues. The CDR3 spells CASGLSFQPQHF. Here the CDR3 DNA reads TGTGCTAGTGGTTTGTCGTTTCAGCCCCAGCATTTT.

This clone was found once. The chain combines TRBV18 with TRBJ2-7; 7 bases are shared with TRBD1. Germline loops: CDR1 KGHSH, CDR2 LQKENI. This CDR3 has 15 amino acids. The V gene end was trimmed by 2 bases and the J gene end by 0 bases; junction bases not matched to a gene: 4. The CDR3 loop reads CASSPTGAPSYEQYF. CDR3 DNA: TGTGCCAGCTCACCAACAGGGGCTCCCTCCTACGAGCAGTACTTC.

This chain connects TRBV7-6 to TRBJ2-2; 7 bases line up with TRBD1. CDR3 length: 16 residues. From germline, CDR1 is SGHVS and CDR2 FNYEAQ. J was trimmed by 4 bases and V by 5 bases; bases with no gene match: 10. The CDR3 sequence: CASSEIRDSFTGELFF. In DNA form, the CDR3 reads TGTGCCAGCAGCGAAATTCGGGACAGTTTCACCGGGGAGCTGTTTTTT.

J is TRBJ2-7 and V is TRBV2, with TRBD2 matching over 15 bases. Germline assignment: CDR1 SNHLY and CDR2 FYNNEI. The CDR3 is made up of 17 amino acids. V was pared by 4 bases and J by 9 bases, with 13 bases of the junction left unmatched. The DNA for the CDR3 is TGTGCCAGCAGTGGCTATGGGACTAGCGGGGGGTTCCAGTGGCAGTACTTC. It is translated as CASSGYGTSGGFQWQYF.

This chain links TRBV27 with TRBJ1-6; D call uncertain. V dropped 6 bases and J dropped 0 bases, with 9 bases sitting between them. CDR1 and CDR2 from the germline V gene are MNHEY and SMNVEV (reference sequence). The CDR3 is made up of 15 amino acids. In nucleotides, the CDR3 is TGTGCCAGCAGAGATTTTAGCTCCTATAATTCACCCCTCCACTTT. It translates to CASRDFSSYNSPLHF.